The clone carrying this T cell receptor beta chain was detected only once. The CDR3 runs 14 residues. The ends were cut back, 3 bases at V and 2 bases at J, with 7 bases in the middle. CDR1 is SEHNR and CDR2 is FQNEAQ in the germline V gene (reference sequence). This table comes from immunoSEQ multiplex PCR, and its TCRdb copy is limited to in-frame clones, with some not included. Among about 200,000 clones listed, 70% to 90% were seen once. The data stem from a study of blood T cell repertoires in COVID-19. Study-wide context: Nucleic acid was either cDNA or gDNA, and it came from T cells, B-cell-depleted T cells, or PBMCs.

The material sequenced was peripheral blood. This TCR was sampled from a woman in her thirties or forties who had recovered from COVID-19. This chain links TRBV7-9 with TRBJ2-2; D unresolved. CDR3 in amino acids: CASSFDINTGELFF. Written as DNA, the CDR3 is TGTGCCAGCAGCTTCGACATTAACACCGGGGAGCTGTTTTTT.